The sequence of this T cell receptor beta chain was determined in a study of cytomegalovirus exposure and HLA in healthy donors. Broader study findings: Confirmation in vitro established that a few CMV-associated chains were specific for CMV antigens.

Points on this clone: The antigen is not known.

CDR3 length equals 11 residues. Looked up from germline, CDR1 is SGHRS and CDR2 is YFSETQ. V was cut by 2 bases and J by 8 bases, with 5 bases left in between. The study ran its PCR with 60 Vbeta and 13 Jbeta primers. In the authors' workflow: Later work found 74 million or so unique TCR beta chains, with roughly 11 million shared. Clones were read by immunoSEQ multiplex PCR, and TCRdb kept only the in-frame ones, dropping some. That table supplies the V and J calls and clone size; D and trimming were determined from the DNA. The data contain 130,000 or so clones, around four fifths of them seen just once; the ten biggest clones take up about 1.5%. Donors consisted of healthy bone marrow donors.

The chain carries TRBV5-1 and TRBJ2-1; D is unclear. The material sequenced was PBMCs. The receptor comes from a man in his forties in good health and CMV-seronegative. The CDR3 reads CASSFADEQFF. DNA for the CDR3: TGCGCCAGCAGCTTCGCGGATGAGCAGTTCTTC.